The next 26 T cell receptor beta chains were all read from a single sample in a study of T cells in Graves' hyperthyroidism and ophthalmopathy. Researchers took RNA transcripts and amplified the TCR beta CDR3 regions from them. The TCR CDR3 was amplified in a first-round RT-PCR using the HTBI primer set. TCRdb ran MiXCR on the multiplex PCR reads and lists one entry per CDR3 protein. The sample consists of about 560,000 distinct CDR3 sequences, approximately 15% of them appearing once. The sequenced material came from blood. These receptor sequences come from a woman between 18 and 29 years old with Graves' hyperthyroidism.

This clonotype has a count of ten or more. V gene TRBV28 combines with J gene TRBJ1-2; a possible D gene is TRBD1 (5 bases). This CDR3 is 14 amino acids long. V shed 7 bases and J shed 4 bases, with 16 bases lying between them. CDR1 and CDR2 from the germline V gene are MDHEN and SYDVKM. The CDR3 region has the DNA TGTGCCAGCACCCCCCCGGGGCACCTCTATGGCTACACCTTC. This sequence encodes CASTPPGHLYGYTF.

This clonotype turned up a few times. The chain couples TRBV27 to TRBJ2-2; D gene ambiguous. CDR3 size: 16 residues. In germline, CDR1 is MNHEY, CDR2 SMNVEV (reference sequence). V dropped 2 bases and J dropped 6 bases, with 16 bases sitting between them. For the CDR3, the DNA is TGTGCCAGCAGTTTAGCCGCCGGGCCCGCGGCCGGGGAGCTGTTTTTT. Its translation is CASSLAAGPAAGELFF.

The sample holds a few counts of this clonotype. The chain uses TRBV18 and TRBJ2-5; the D gene is possibly TRBD2 (5 bases). Germline V gene lookup returns CDR1 KGHSH and CDR2 LQKENI. The CDR3 contains 13 residues. Trimming pared 0 bases from V and 5 bases from J, leaving 7 bases between. CDR3 coding DNA: TGTGCCAGCTCACCACCCTGGAGGGAGACCCAGTACTTC. Protein product: CASSPPWRETQYF. The full variable domain, in which reference TRBV18 and TRBJ2-5 provide the parts outside the CDR3, is NAGVMQNPRHLVRRRGQEARLRCSPMKGHSHVYWYRQLPEEGLKFMVYLQKENIIDESGMPKERFSAEFPKEGPSILRIQQVVRGDSAAYFCASSPPWRETQYFGPGTRLLVL.

This clonotype was counted ten times or more. The chain recombines TRBV7-9 with TRBJ1-1; TRBD1 might be the D (6 bases). This CDR3 contains 13 residues. Trimming left V 5 bases short and J 11 bases short, with 18 bases between. CDR1 and CDR2 from the germline V gene are SEHNR and FQNEAQ (reference sequence). CDR3 sequence: CASSQGVETGAFF. The CDR3 DNA reads as TGTGCCAGCAGCCAAGGGGTCGAAACAGGGGCTTTCTTT.

This clonotype appeared many times. V gene TRBV12-3 or TRBV12-4 combines with J gene TRBJ2-7, with D possibly TRBD2 on 5 matching bases. Trimming took off 3 bases at V and 2 bases at J, with 14 bases between the two ends. The CDR3 is made up of 15 amino acids. The CDR3 nucleotides are TGTGCCAGCAGTTTGGTGCGGGCGAACGCCTACGAGCAGTACTTC. This gives the protein CASSLVRANAYEQYF.

About this clonotype itself: A much larger clonotype is one base distant, so this may be a read error. V usage is TRBV12-3 or TRBV12-4 and J usage is TRBJ2-7, with 14 bases that match TRBD2. The V and J ends lost 8 bases and 2 bases, in that order; junction bases with no gene match: 8. The CDR3 totals 16 residues. CDR3 amino acids: CASGYRTSGGTYEQYF. In DNA, the CDR3 is TGTGCCAGCGGTTACCGGACTAGCGGGGGGACCTACGAGCAGTACTTC.

The table lists this clonotype with a few counts. This chain uses TRBV29-1 with TRBJ1-4; D is perhaps TRBD1 (6 bases). CDR3 length: 14 amino acids. The germline V gene has CDR1 SQVTM and CDR2 ANQGSEA. V was pared by 0 bases and J by 7 bases, with 12 bases between. CDR3 protein: CSVEDLQGGEKLFF. CDR3 coding DNA: TGCAGCGTTGAAGATCTACAGGGAGGTGAAAAACTGTTTTTT.

The V and J genes are TRBV24-1 and TRBJ2-1, with D unclear. Gene TRBJ2-7 matches the end of the DNA better, so the J call may be wrong. Germline V gene sequence: CDR1 KGHDR, CDR2 SFDVKD. The CDR3 has 15 residues. For the CDR3, the DNA is TGTGCCACCAGCGGAGCGTGGAGCTCCTACAATGAGCAGTACTTC. Translating gives CATSGAWSSYNEQYF.

This clonotype was found many times. The chain recombines TRBV28 with TRBJ1-1; D call uncertain. Germline V gene sequence: CDR1 MDHEN, CDR2 SYDVKM. The CDR3 spans 13 residues. The V end was cut by 7 bases, the J end by 0 bases, with 9 bases between. The DNA for the CDR3 is TGTGCCAGCATCCAGGAGATGAACACTGAAGCTTTCTTT. Translation: CASIQEMNTEAFF.

V usage is TRBV2 and J usage is TRBJ1-1; D not resolved. The CDR3 is 14 amino acids. Germline CDR1 is SNHLY and CDR2 is FYNNEI. The V end was cut by 4 bases, the J end by 6 bases, with 15 bases between. The CDR3 DNA reads TGTGCCAGCAGTGCCCTCATAACGCGACCTGAAGCTTTCTTT. Translation gives CASSALITRPEAFF.

The sample holds a few counts of this clonotype. J is TRBJ2-1 and V is TRBV12-3 or TRBV12-4; no reliable D call. Trimming removed 2 bases at V and 0 bases at J, with 8 bases between. The CDR3 runs to 15 residues. The CDR3, as DNA: TGTGCCAGCAGTTTATCGGTTAGCTCCTACAATGAGCAGTTCTTC. Amino acids: CASSLSVSSYNEQFF.

This clonotype showed up many times. V usage is TRBV20-1 and J usage is TRBJ2-7; no definite D call. Per the germline V gene, CDR1 is DFQATT and CDR2 is SNEGSKA (reference sequence). V was trimmed by 5 bases and J by 6 bases, leaving 11 bases between them. This CDR3 has 11 amino acids. Written as DNA, the CDR3 is TGCAGTGCTGGGTTAGCTTCCGAGCAGTACTTC. Translation: CSAGLASEQYF.

This clonotype occurred many times. The chain is built from TRBV20-1 and TRBJ2-5; tentatively, D is TRBD2 (8 bases). Germline CDR1 is DFQATT and CDR2 is SNEGSKA (reference sequence). The CDR3 sequence is 18 residues long. V lost 2 bases, J lost 5 bases, and 27 bases lay in between. The CDR3 DNA is TGCAGTGCTAGATCCCGACAGGGTCGGGAGGGCCCAGGGGAGACCCAGTACTTC. It codes for CSARSRQGREGPGETQYF.

This clonotype has just a few counts. The chain has TRBV20-1 and TRBJ1-2; TRBD1 might be the D (5 bases). The CDR3 extends over 12 amino acids. V gave up 3 bases and J gave up 8 bases, with 13 bases separating them. From germline, CDR1 is DFQATT and CDR2 SNEGSKA (reference sequence). This CDR3 is CSARGTPRGYTF. In nucleotides, the CDR3 is TGCAGTGCTAGGGGGACCCCAAGAGGCTACACCTTC.

This clonotype came up many times. The V gene is TRBV4-3, the J gene TRBJ2-7; 7 nucleotides match TRBD1. The CDR3 is 15 amino acids. From germline, CDR1 is LGHNA and CDR2 YSLEER. V lost 0 bases, J lost 3 bases, and 5 bases stayed unmatched. The CDR3 protein is CASSQELGQHYEQYF. The CDR3 DNA sequence: TGCGCCAGCAGCCAAGAATTGGGACAGCACTACGAGCAGTACTTC.

This clonotype has at least ten counts. The V call is TRBV6-1, the J call TRBJ2-2; 7 bases match TRBD2. CDR1 MNHNS and CDR2 SASEGT come from the germline V gene. Unmatched junction bases numbered 6, after V lost 4 bases and J lost 4 bases. The CDR3 spans 15 residues. The chain's CDR3 is CASSGSSGSTGELFF. CDR3 DNA: TGTGCCAGCAGTGGGTCTAGCGGCAGCACCGGGGAGCTGTTTTTT.

This rearrangement joins TRBV5-1 to TRBJ2-2; no clear D. V lost 0 bases and J 0 bases, leaving 9 bases between the germline ends. CDR1 is SGHRS, CDR2 YFSETQ, per germline. The CDR3 totals 16 residues. The CDR3 spells CASSLVFGANTGELFF. CDR3 coding DNA: TGCGCCAGCAGCTTGGTATTTGGTGCGAACACCGGGGAGCTGTTTTTT.

This clonotype was counted between two and nine times. The rearrangement joins TRBV7-9 to TRBJ1-3; 9 nucleotides match TRBD1. This CDR3 spans 15 amino acids. Germline V lookup: CDR1 SEHNR, CDR2 FQNEAQ (reference sequence). V lost 6 bases, J lost 5 bases, and 8 bases stayed unmatched. The CDR3 loop is CASSDRDRARNTIYF. The CDR3, as DNA: TGTGCCAGCAGTGACCGGGACAGGGCCCGAAACACCATATATTTT.

This clonotype was observed at least ten times. The gene calls are TRBV6-2 or TRBV6-3 and TRBJ1-1, with D unclear. Germline-derived CDR1 and CDR2 are MNHEY and SVGEGT. V was shortened by 5 bases and J by 0 bases, with 16 bases between the two germline ends. There are 16 residues in the CDR3. DNA of the CDR3: TGTGCCAGCAGTCTTGCCCCTGGAAGGTTGAACACTGAAGCTTTCTTT. Protein product: CASSLAPGRLNTEAFF.

The gene calls are TRBV2 and TRBJ2-6, with D possibly being TRBD2 (6 bases). Looked up from germline, CDR1 is SNHLY and CDR2 is FYNNEI. The CDR3 runs 15 residues. Trimming took 6 bases from V and 2 from J, leaving 11 bases between them. CDR3 residues: CASRDTGAGANVLTF. In DNA form, the CDR3 reads TGTGCCAGCAGAGACACGGGAGCTGGGGCCAACGTCCTGACTTTC.

Many counts were recorded for this clonotype. The V and J genes are TRBV5-1 and TRBJ2-7, with TRBD1 matching over 12 bases. The length of the CDR3 is 18 residues. V shed 0 bases, J shed 1 base, and the junction held 8 bases outside the gene matches. CDR1 SGHRS and CDR2 YFSETQ come from the germline V gene. CDR3 protein: CASSLARDRGLRSYEQYF. CDR3 in DNA: TGCGCCAGCAGCTTGGCCCGGGACAGGGGGCTTCGTTCCTACGAGCAGTACTTC.

This clonotype was seen at least ten times. The CDR3 sequence: CASSLYPGDTEAFF. Written as DNA, the CDR3 is TGTGCCAGCAGCTTATACCCGGGAGACACTGAAGCTTTCTTT. The rearrangement links TRBV7-2 to TRBJ1-1, with unresolved D. This CDR3 has 14 residues. Trimming left V 2 bases short and J 3 bases short, with 10 bases between. Germline V CDR1 and CDR2: SGHTA, FQGNSA.

This clonotype was seen repeatedly, ten times or more. The chain recombines TRBV2 with TRBJ1-4; 9 nucleotides align to TRBD1. J was trimmed by 7 bases and V by 10 bases; bases with no gene match: 7. The CDR3 has 13 amino acids. From germline, CDR1 is SNHLY and CDR2 FYNNEI. Here the CDR3 reads CATSDRGGEKLFF. CDR3 bases: TGTGCCACCTCGGACAGGGGTGGTGAAAAACTGTTTTTT.

The table lists this clonotype with many counts. V is TRBV20-1 and J is TRBJ1-6; the D gene is possibly TRBD1 (6 bases). The germline V gene has CDR1 DFQATT and CDR2 SNEGSKA (reference sequence). The CDR3 runs to 13 residues. Trimming left V 3 bases short and J 10 bases short, with 13 bases between. Here the CDR3 reads CSASPGDGSPLHF. CDR3 sequence (DNA): TGCAGTGCTAGTCCAGGGGACGGATCACCCCTCCACTTT.

This clonotype was picked up a small number of times. The rearrangement links TRBV3-1 to TRBJ2-3; either TRBD1 or TRBD2 may supply D (6 bases each). Germline V lookup: CDR1 LGHDT, CDR2 YNNKEL (reference sequence). This CDR3 has 15 residues. V lost 1 base and J 6 bases, leaving 14 bases between the germline ends. CDR3 in DNA: TGTGCCAGCAGCCAAGGTCAGGGGAGGTCGGATACGCAGTATTTT. It yields the protein CASSQGQGRSDTQYF.

This clonotype was observed a handful of times. The J gene is TRBJ2-7, the V gene TRBV4-3; TRBD2 aligns across 8 bases. The CDR3 covers 15 residues. Germline V lookup: CDR1 LGHNA, CDR2 YSLEER. The trim removed 0 bases at V and 3 bases at J, leaving 4 bases unmatched. DNA for the CDR3: TGCGCCAGCAGCCAAGACGACGGGACTAGCTACGAGCAGTACTTC. Amino acids: CASSQDDGTSYEQYF.